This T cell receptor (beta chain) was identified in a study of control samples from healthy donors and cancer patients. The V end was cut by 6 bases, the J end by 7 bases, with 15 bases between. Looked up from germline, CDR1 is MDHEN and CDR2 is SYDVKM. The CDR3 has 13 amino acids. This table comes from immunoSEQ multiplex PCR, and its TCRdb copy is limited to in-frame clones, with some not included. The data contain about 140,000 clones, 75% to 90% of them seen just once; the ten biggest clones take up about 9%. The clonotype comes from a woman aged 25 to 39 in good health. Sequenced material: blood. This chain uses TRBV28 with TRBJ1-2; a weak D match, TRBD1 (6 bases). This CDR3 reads CASSRTGFSGYTF. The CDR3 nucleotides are TGTGCCAGCAGCCGTACAGGGTTCAGTGGCTACACCTTC.